These 4 T cell receptor beta chains were all obtained from the same sample, sequenced in a study of cytomegalovirus exposure and HLA in healthy donors. Use of 60 Vbeta and 13 Jbeta primers characterized the PCR. Repertoires were generated with immunoSEQ multiplex PCR, while TCRdb's copy carries only in-frame clones and drops some. This table has 95,000 to 150,000 clones, around 74% appearing once. Input material: PBMCs. The receptors shown here come from a man in his 60s in good health and CMV-seropositive.

The genes are TRBV7-6 and TRBJ2-1; 14 bases map to TRBD2. V was pared by 0 bases and J by 0 bases, with 10 bases of the junction left unmatched. Germline V gives CDR1 SGHVS, CDR2 FNYEAQ. The CDR3 is 21 residues long. CDR3 region: CASSLARQGTSGGHSYNEQFF. In nucleotides, the CDR3 is TGTGCCAGCAGCTTAGCACGGCAAGGGACTAGCGGGGGACACTCCTACAATGAGCAGTTCTTC.

The rearrangement uses TRBV5-1 and TRBJ2-1; no firm D call. Germline CDR1 is SGHRS and CDR2 is YFSETQ. V lost 0 bases and J lost 2, with 12 bases in between. This CDR3 spans 16 amino acids. This chain's CDR3 is CASSLARRSAYNEQFF. For the CDR3, the DNA is TGCGCCAGCAGCTTGGCCCGTCGTTCCGCCTACAATGAGCAGTTCTTC. Together with reference TRBV5-1 and TRBJ2-1, the CDR3 gives the full variable domain: KAGVTQTPRYLIKTRGQQVTLSCSPISGHRSVSWYQQTPGQGLQFLFEYFSETQRNKGNFPGRFSGRQFSNSRSEMNVSTLELGDSALYLCASSLARRSAYNEQFFGPGTRLTVL.

This rearrangement joins TRBV18 to TRBJ1-5, with 9 bases matching TRBD1. The CDR3 is 18 residues long. Trimming took 6 bases from V and 2 from J; bases not matched to a gene: 14. Germline assignment: CDR1 KGHSH and CDR2 LQKENI. The CDR3: CASSRTDRGAVGNQPQHF. The CDR3 region has the DNA TGTGCCAGCTCTCGGACTGACAGGGGGGCAGTAGGCAATCAGCCCCAGCATTTT.

This chain uses TRBV7-3 with TRBJ2-1, with D tentatively TRBD2 (6 bases). Trimming removed 3 bases from V and 7 bases from J, with 10 bases in between. The CDR3 sequence is 13 residues long. Germline values: CDR1 SGHTA, CDR2 FQGTGA. The CDR3 sequence is CASSFPGVNEQFF. The CDR3 nucleotides read TGTGCCAGCAGCTTTCCGGGGGTTAATGAGCAGTTCTTC.